Listed below are T cell receptor beta chains from one sample, sequenced in a study of shared clonotypes between healthy human individuals. Repertoires were generated with immunoSEQ multiplex PCR, while TCRdb's copy carries only in-frame clones and drops some. The sample includes about 120,000 clones, under 70% seen only once; the top ten take roughly 24%. The sequenced sample consisted of memory CD8+ T cells sorted from blood. The receptor set was obtained from a woman aged 25 to 45 in good health. Each CDR3 is given with its conserved first and last residue. D genes are given only for firm matches. Part of the rows lack a size; the others show once, few, many or a class for expanded clones.

TRBV11-2	TRBD1	.	TRBJ2-1	CASSSETGEAVAYNEQFF	TGTGCCAGCAGCTCGGAGACAGGGGAGGCGGTGGCCTACAATGAGCAGTTCTTC
TRBV7-9	.	.	TRBJ2-3	CASRRSLAEGGTDTQYF	TGTGCCAGCAGACGATCTCTAGCGGAGGGGGGCACAGATACGCAGTATTTT
TRBV6-6	.	.	TRBJ2-7	CASTPGKNYEQYF	TGTGCCAGCACCCCAGGGAAAAACTACGAGCAGTACTTC
TRBV28	TRBD2	.	TRBJ2-1	CASSSRLAGDWGNEQFF	TGTGCCAGCAGTTCACGACTAGCGGGAGACTGGGGCAATGAGCAGTTCTTC
TRBV6-1	.	.	TRBJ2-7	CASSEAQGAYEQYF	TGTGCCAGCAGTGAAGCACAGGGCGCCTACGAGCAGTACTTC
TRBV11-2	.	medium-sized	TRBJ1-1	CASSASTENTEAFF	TGTGCCAGCAGCGCCTCGACAGAGAACACTGAAGCTTTCTTT
TRBV7-2	.	once	TRBJ1-1	CASSSQGGNTEAFF	TGTGCCAGCAGCTCACAGGGTGGGAACACTGAAGCTTTCTTT
TRBV2	TRBD1	.	TRBJ2-1	CASRDRGFEQFF	TGTGCCAGCAGGGACAGGGGCTTTGAGCAGTTCTTC
TRBV6-6	.	.	TRBJ2-3	CASIALTQAETDTQYF	TGTGCCAGCATCGCGCTAACCCAGGCTGAGACCGATACGCAGTATTTT
TRBV19	TRBD2	.	TRBJ2-3	CASMELAGGAGTQYF	TGTGCCAGTATGGAACTAGCGGGCGGGGCAGGAACGCAGTATTTT
TRBV7-2	.	few	TRBJ1-1	CASSLESLNPRAFF	TGTGCCAGCAGCTTAGAGTCCCTCAACCCGCGGGCTTTCTTT
TRBV4-1	.	.	TRBJ2-1	CASSQGRGDYNEQFF	TGCGCCAGCAGCCAAGGAAGGGGGGATTACAATGAGCAGTTCTTC
TRBV9	TRBD2	.	TRBJ2-1	CASSVSPGTSAYNEQFF	TGTGCCAGCAGCGTATCCCCCGGGACTAGCGCTTACAATGAGCAGTTCTTC
TRBV2	.	many	TRBJ2-7	CASPGRGASDYEQYF	TGTGCCAGTCCAGGAAGGGGCGCATCCGACTACGAGCAGTACTTC
TRBV13	.	.	TRBJ1-2	CASSEAEGDYGYTF	TGTGCCAGCAGCGAAGCGGAGGGGGACTATGGCTACACCTTC
TRBV15	TRBD2	many	TRBJ2-1	CATSGLAGGYNEQFF	TGTGCCACCAGCGGGCTAGCGGGAGGTTACAATGAGCAGTTCTTC
TRBV5-6	.	.	TRBJ1-1	CASSLYEANTEAFF	TGTGCCAGCAGCTTGTATGAGGCGAACACTGAAGCTTTCTTT
TRBV27	.	.	TRBJ2-5	CASSPGPAYALETQYF	TGTGCCAGCAGTCCAGGTCCCGCTTATGCTCTCGAGACCCAGTACTTC
TRBV4-1	TRBD1	.	TRBJ2-5	CASSKTGGETQYF	TGCGCCAGCAGCAAAACAGGGGGAGAGACCCAGTACTTC
TRBV20-1	.	.	TRBJ2-1	CSAGPYNEQFF	TGCAGTGCGGGACCTTACAATGAGCAGTTCTTC
TRBV4-1	.	many	TRBJ1-1	CASSQTLTVNTEAFF	TGCGCCAGCAGCCAAACCCTGACGGTGAACACTGAAGCTTTCTTT
TRBV5-1	TRBD1	.	TRBJ1-4	CASSFLPGQGVTNEKLFF	TGCGCCAGCAGCTTTCTTCCGGGACAGGGGGTTACTAATGAAAAACTGTTTTTT
TRBV2	.	many	TRBJ2-7	CASIKGTYEQYF	TGTGCCAGCATAAAGGGAACCTACGAGCAGTACTTC
TRBV5-1	.	.	TRBJ2-2	CASSSDQAGELFF	TGCGCCAGCAGCTCAGACCAGGCCGGGGAGCTGTTTTTT
TRBV2	TRBD1	.	TRBJ2-5	CASTPRTGSRGTQYF	TGTGCCAGCACCCCGAGGACAGGGTCCCGGGGGACCCAGTACTTC
TRBV30	TRBD1	once	TRBJ2-3	CARDETGVTDTQYF	TGTGCCCGAGATGAGACAGGGGTCACAGATACGCAGTATTTT
TRBV28	.	.	TRBJ1-2	CASSSGDGYTF	TGTGCCAGCAGCTCAGGCGATGGCTACACCTTC
TRBV4-1	.	.	TRBJ2-1	CASSPRGDSYNEQFF	TGCGCCAGCAGCCCGCGAGGGGACTCCTACAATGAGCAGTTCTTC
TRBV7-9	.	.	TRBJ1-1	CASSLVENTEAFF	TGTGCCAGCAGCTTAGTGGAGAACACTGAAGCTTTCTTT